One and the same sample provided the 15 T cell receptor beta chains below, sequenced in a study of blood T cell repertoires in COVID-19. Libraries were prepared by immunoSEQ multiplex PCR; TCRdb keeps only in-frame clonotypes and omits some of them. The sample records around 60,000 clones, roughly 83% being singletons. The sequenced sample consisted of peripheral blood. The receptors here all came from a man in his fifties or sixties with COVID-19, enrolled during active disease.

The chain carries TRBV14 and TRBJ1-1, with TRBD1 as a possible D gene (5 bases). Per germline, CDR1 SGHDN and CDR2 FVKESK. Trimming stripped 4 bases from V and 0 bases from J, with 15 bases between. The CDR3 spans 16 residues. The CDR3 here is CASSRFLTALNTEAFF. CDR3 in DNA: TGTGCCAGCAGCCGCTTCCTGACAGCTTTGAACACTGAAGCTTTCTTT. Drawing the rest from reference TRBV14 and TRBJ1-1, the complete variable domain is EAGVTQFPSHSVIEKGQTVTLRCDPISGHDNLYWYRRVMGKEIKFLLHFVKESKQDESGMPNNRFLAERTGGTYSTLKVQPAELEDSGVYFCASSRFLTALNTEAFFGQGTRLTVV.

The rearrangement joins TRBV10-3 to TRBJ2-3, with 7 bases fitting TRBD1. The germline V gene has CDR1 ENHRY and CDR2 SYGVKD. The length of the CDR3 is 14 residues. V lost 10 bases and J lost 0; bases outside the gene matches: 7. CDR3 region: CATQTGASTDTQYF. The CDR3 DNA is TGTGCCACCCAAACAGGGGCCAGCACAGATACGCAGTATTTT.

This sequence joins TRBV4-1 and TRBJ1-2; TRBD1 is a possible D gene (6 bases). Trimming pared 5 bases from V and 5 bases from J, leaving 15 bases between. The V gene's germline CDR1 is MGHRA and CDR2 YSYEKL. The CDR3 has 14 amino acids. CDR3 residues: CASSKNSGEYGYTF. The CDR3 bases are TGCGCCAGCAGCAAAAACTCAGGGGAGTATGGCTACACCTTC.

This chain links TRBV12-3 or TRBV12-4 with TRBJ1-2; D is unclear. Trimming took 1 base from V and 5 from J, leaving 5 bases between them. The CDR3 is 12 residues long. CDR3 sequence: CASSLDAYGYTF. The CDR3 bases are TGTGCCAGCAGTTTAGACGCGTATGGCTACACCTTC.

The rearrangement uses TRBV9 and TRBJ1-2; D is perhaps TRBD1 (5 bases). The CDR3 covers 15 residues. Looked up from germline, CDR1 is SGDLS and CDR2 is YYNGEE. Trimming pared 3 bases from V and 7 bases from J, leaving 19 bases between. CDR3 DNA sequence: TGTGCCAGCAGCGCCGACCTAGGGGCATACGGTGGCTACACCTTC. It codes for CASSADLGAYGGYTF.

The gene calls are TRBV18 and TRBJ2-6; D remains unclear. V lost 6 bases and J 0 bases, leaving 6 bases between the germline ends. The CDR3 runs 14 residues. Germline lookup yields CDR1 KGHSH and CDR2 LQKENI. Written as DNA, the CDR3 is TGTGCCAGCTCCCGCAGCTCTGGGGCCAACGTCCTGACTTTC. It translates to CASSRSSGANVLTF.

The J gene is TRBJ2-4, the V gene TRBV1; the listed D gene, TRBD1, was not tested against the DNA. TRBV1 is a pseudogene locus. The CDR3 is 18 residues long. CDR3 sequence (DNA): TGCACCAGCAGTCCCCTTGGGTGTGCTAGGGGAAGTGGGAACATTCAGTACTTC. Residues: CTSSPLGCARGSGNIQYF.

J is TRBJ2-4 and V is TRBV19; D possibly corresponds to TRBD2 (5 bases). V lost 9 bases, J lost 0 bases, and 9 bases lay in between. Per the germline V gene, CDR1 is LNHDA and CDR2 is SQIVND (reference sequence). The CDR3 is made up of 13 amino acids. CDR3 in DNA: TGTGCCAGCACGGACTTAGCCAAAAACATTCAGTACTTC. Residues: CASTDLAKNIQYF.

The chain combines TRBV30 with TRBJ2-4; D gene uncertain. Trimming removed 3 bases from V and 4 bases from J, with 4 bases in between. The CDR3 spans 11 residues. Looked up from germline, CDR1 is GTSNPN and CDR2 is SVGIG (reference sequence). The CDR3 sequence is CAWSPKNIQYF. The CDR3 DNA reads as TGTGCCTGGAGCCCGAAAAACATTCAGTACTTC.

This rearrangement joins TRBV4-1 to TRBJ1-2; D possibly corresponds to TRBD1 (6 bases). This CDR3 spans 15 amino acids. The V gene lost 0 bases and the J gene lost 6 bases, with 14 bases spanning the gap. Germline V gene data show CDR1 as MGHRA and CDR2 as YSYEKL. CDR3 coding DNA: TGCGCCAGCAGCCAAGATCAGGGACAAAGGAATGGCTACACCTTC. Protein: CASSQDQGQRNGYTF.

The chain couples TRBV3-1 (or the pseudogene TRBV3-2) to TRBJ1-2, with a possible D match to TRBD1 (5 bases). Deletions cut 3 bases from V and 7 bases from J, with 15 bases between. The CDR3 covers 14 residues. Looked up from germline, CDR1 is LGHDT and CDR2 is YNNKEL (reference sequence). The CDR3 nucleotides read TGTGCCAGCAGCCAGACCCAGGGTTTTAGTGGCTACACCTTC. Residues: CASSQTQGFSGYTF.

The chain couples TRBV9 to TRBJ1-3; TRBD1 matches 7 bases. Germline CDR1 SGDLS, CDR2 YYNGEE. The CDR3 is 15 residues long. Trimming removed 0 bases from V and 5 bases from J; junction bases left unmatched: 5. The CDR3 sequence is CASSVEAGGRNTIYF. CDR3 DNA sequence: TGTGCCAGCAGCGTAGAGGCAGGGGGAAGAAACACCATATATTTT.

The genes are TRBV6-2 or TRBV6-3 and TRBJ2-7; 9 nucleotides line up with TRBD1. Germline CDR1 is MNHEY and CDR2 is SVGEGT. V lost 2 bases to trimming and J lost 2 bases; unmatched junction nucleotides: 10. There are 17 residues in the CDR3. CDR3 in amino acids: CASSYPRPGTGTYEQYF. The DNA for the CDR3 is TGTGCCAGCAGTTACCCTAGACCCGGGACAGGGACCTACGAGCAGTACTTC.

This clone was seen a few times. The chain carries TRBV3-1 (or the pseudogene TRBV3-2) and TRBJ1-3; 7 bases align to TRBD1. V shed 1 base and J 8 bases; nucleotides not matched to a gene: 8. There are 15 residues in the CDR3. Germline CDR1 is LGHDT and CDR2 is YNNKEL (reference sequence). The CDR3 DNA follows: TGTGCCAGCAGCCAAGCGGACAGGAGATTTGACACCATATATTTT. Translated, it gives CASSQADRRFDTIYF.

The table lists this clone with a count of one. The chain combines TRBV7-3 with TRBJ2-7; TRBD1 aligns across 8 bases. Germline CDR1 SGHTA, CDR2 FQGTGA. The CDR3 consists of 13 residues. Germline trimming cut 5 bases from V and 4 bases from J; bases unmatched to any gene: 4. The CDR3 coding sequence is TGTGCCAGCAGCCAGGGGGCGGTATACGAGCAGTACTTC. Its protein is CASSQGAVYEQYF.